This entry lists 8 T cell receptor beta chains sequenced from one sample in a study of PD-1 blockade in mismatch repair-deficient tumors. TCRdb's copy holds only in-frame clones and misses some; the assay was immunoSEQ multiplex PCR. In the table there are 30,000 to 45,000 clones, roughly 88% of which are singletons. The starting material was PBMCs, obtained about 40 weeks after starting pembrolizumab. Receptors were obtained from an adult with mismatch repair-deficient cancer.

V and J are TRBV28 and TRBJ1-4, with 9 bases that match TRBD1. The CDR3 is made up of 15 amino acids. The V gene's germline CDR1 is MDHEN and CDR2 SYDVKM. V shed 4 bases, J shed 5 bases, and the junction held 5 bases outside the gene matches. The CDR3 spells CASSSYGTGNEKLFF. CDR3 DNA: TGTGCCAGCAGTTCGTACGGGACAGGGAATGAAAAACTGTTTTTT. Full variable domain (rest looked up from reference TRBV28 and TRBJ1-4): DVKVTQSSRYLVKRTGEKVFLECVQDMDHENMFWYRQDPGLGLRLIYFSYDVKMKEKGDIPEGYSVSREKKERFSLILESASTNQTSMYLCASSSYGTGNEKLFFGSGTQLSVL.

This chain uses TRBV6-5 with TRBJ1-5; TRBD1 is a possible D gene (5 bases). Trimming left V 5 bases short and J 0 bases short, with 8 bases between. The CDR3 is 14 residues long. CDR1 MNHEY and CDR2 SVGAGI come from the germline V gene. The CDR3 coding sequence is TGTGCCAGCAGTCGGGGGGGTAGCAATCAGCCCCAGCATTTT. Encoded protein: CASSRGGSNQPQHF.

V is TRBV7-3 and J is TRBJ1-1; 7 bases line up with TRBD1. V gave up 0 bases and J gave up 5 bases; unmatched junction bases: 6. The CDR3 runs 15 residues. CDR1 is SGHTA and CDR2 is FQGTGA in the germline V gene. CDR3 sequence reads: CASSLTEGARTEAFF. CDR3 nucleotide sequence: TGTGCCAGCAGCTTAACGGAGGGGGCGCGAACTGAAGCTTTCTTT.

The chain carries TRBV6-4 and TRBJ2-1; possibly TRBD2 for D (6 bases). Germline CDR1 is MRHNA and CDR2 is SNTAGT. This CDR3 contains 15 residues. Trimming took 5 bases from V and 0 from J, leaving 11 bases between them. The CDR3 nucleotides are TGTGCCAGCAGTAAAACGGACTACTCCTACAATGAGCAGTTCTTC. This sequence encodes CASSKTDYSYNEQFF.

CDR3 loop: CASTSRLAGGANEQYF. Here the CDR3 DNA reads TGTGCCAGCACCTCCCGGCTGGCGGGAGGGGCTAACGAGCAGTACTTC. The rearrangement links TRBV7-2 to TRBJ2-7; 9 bases agree with TRBD2. J was trimmed by 5 bases and V by 7 bases; bases with no gene match: 15. The germline gives CDR1 SGHTA, CDR2 FQGNSA. The CDR3 is 16 residues long.

A single count supports this clone. The chain links TRBV6-6 to TRBJ1-3, with D unresolved. This CDR3 spans 15 amino acids. From germline, CDR1 is MNHNY and CDR2 SVGAGI (reference sequence). V dropped 3 bases and J dropped 0 bases, with 9 bases sitting between them. This CDR3 is CASSYEGSSGNTIYF. Written as DNA, the CDR3 is TGTGCCAGCAGTTATGAGGGAAGCTCTGGAAACACCATATATTTT.

The count of this clone is one. The rearrangement joins TRBV9 to TRBJ2-6, with 7 bases lining up with TRBD1. Germline assignment: CDR1 SGDLS and CDR2 YYNGEE. V was pared by 0 bases and J by 1 base, with 7 bases of the junction left unmatched. The CDR3 is made up of 18 amino acids. The CDR3 here is CASSVVRGRESGANVLTF. CDR3 nucleotide sequence: TGTGCCAGCAGCGTAGTGAGGGGGCGAGAATCTGGGGCCAACGTCCTGACTTTC.

The gene calls are TRBV6-5 and TRBJ2-7; perhaps TRBD2 as D (5 bases). The CDR3 sequence is 13 residues long. The germline V gene encodes CDR1 MNHEY and CDR2 SVGAGI. The V gene lost 8 bases and the J gene lost 0 bases, with 11 bases spanning the gap. The CDR3 nucleotides are TGTGCCAGCGGCAGGAGCGGCTCCTACGAGCAGTACTTC. It encodes CASGRSGSYEQYF.